The 5 T cell receptor beta chains given below trace back to one sample, sequenced in a study of OX40 agonist ivuxolimab in advanced cancers. Only in-frame clones appear in the TCRdb table, and some are missing; sequencing was by immunoSEQ multiplex PCR. The table shows some 69,000 clones, with nearly 90% occurring only once. The sequenced sample was CD4+ or CD8+ T cells sorted from blood, obtained in a trial of the OX40 agonist ivuxolimab. Every receptor here comes from an adult with an advanced solid tumor such as melanoma, head and neck, liver or kidney cancer.

This clone was recorded a few times. This chain connects TRBV19 to TRBJ1-1; D is unclear. Trimming took off 3 bases at V and 5 bases at J, with 10 bases between the two ends. Germline CDR1 is LNHDA and CDR2 is SQIVND (reference sequence). This CDR3 spans 13 amino acids. Here the CDR3 reads CASSMRGRTEAFF. The CDR3 region has the DNA TGTGCCAGTAGTATGAGAGGGAGGACTGAAGCTTTCTTT.

The rearrangement joins TRBV7-3 to TRBJ2-3; 8 bases align to TRBD2. The J segment lost 4 bases and the V segment lost 6 bases, leaving 3 bases of the junction unmatched. CDR1 and CDR2 from the germline V gene are SGHTA and FQGTGA. The length of the CDR3 is 13 residues. CDR3 in amino acids: CASSGAGADTQYF. The CDR3 bases are TGTGCCAGCAGTGGAGCGGGGGCAGATACGCAGTATTTT.

The chain couples TRBV7-9 to TRBJ2-7; D is unclear. The germline CDR1 and CDR2 sequences are SEHNR and FQNEAQ (reference sequence). Trimming removed 4 bases at V and 5 bases at J, with 9 bases between. This CDR3 spans 12 amino acids. The CDR3 coding sequence is TGTGCCAGCAGCTCAACACTCGACGAGCAGTACTTC. Translation: CASSSTLDEQYF. Filled out from reference TRBV7-9 and TRBJ2-7, the complete variable domain reads DTGVSQNPRHKITKRGQNVTFRCDPISEHNRLYWYRQTLGQGPEFLTYFQNEAQLEKSRLLSDRFSAERPKGSFSTLEIQRTEQGDSAMYLCASSSTLDEQYFGPGTRLTVT.

The chain links TRBV27 to TRBJ1-5; 10 bases align to TRBD1. The CDR3 is made up of 14 amino acids. Germline CDR1 reads MNHEY; CDR2 reads SMNVEV (reference sequence). Trimming cost V 3 bases and J 6 bases; bases outside gene matches: 2. In DNA, the CDR3 is TGTGCCAGCAGTTTGACAGGGGGCACTCAGCCCCAGCATTTT. Translation: CASSLTGGTQPQHF.

V is TRBV6-1 and J is TRBJ2-1; 8 positions match TRBD2. The CDR3 has 16 amino acids. V lost 2 bases, J lost 0 bases, and 3 bases stayed unmatched. The germline V gene encodes CDR1 MNHNS and CDR2 SASEGT. The CDR3 sequence: CASSERTSFSYNEQFF. The DNA for the CDR3 is TGTGCCAGCAGTGAAAGGACTAGCTTCTCCTACAATGAGCAGTTCTTC.